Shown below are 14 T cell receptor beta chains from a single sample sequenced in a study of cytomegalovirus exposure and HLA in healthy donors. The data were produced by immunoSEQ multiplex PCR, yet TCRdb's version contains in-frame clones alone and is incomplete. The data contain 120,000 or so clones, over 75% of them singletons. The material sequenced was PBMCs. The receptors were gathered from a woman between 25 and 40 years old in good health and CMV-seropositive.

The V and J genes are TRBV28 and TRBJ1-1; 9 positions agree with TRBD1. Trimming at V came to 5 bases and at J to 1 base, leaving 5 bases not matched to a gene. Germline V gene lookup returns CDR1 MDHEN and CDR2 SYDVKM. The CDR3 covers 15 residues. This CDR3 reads CASSAGDRENTEAFF. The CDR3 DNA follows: TGTGCCAGCAGTGCGGGGGACAGGGAGAACACTGAAGCTTTCTTT.

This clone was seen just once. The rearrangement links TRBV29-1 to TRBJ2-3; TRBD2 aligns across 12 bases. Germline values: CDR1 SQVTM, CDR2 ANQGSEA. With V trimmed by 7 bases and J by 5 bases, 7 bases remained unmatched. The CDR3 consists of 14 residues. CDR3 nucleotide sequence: TGCAGCGCACGACTAGCGGGGGCCAGAGATACGCAGTATTTT. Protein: CSARLAGARDTQYF.

CDR3 DNA sequence: TGTGCCAGCAGTACAGGGAACACTGAAGCTTTCTTT. Amino acids: CASSTGNTEAFF. The V and J genes are TRBV6-1 and TRBJ1-1; tentatively, D is TRBD1 (5 bases). Looked up from germline, CDR1 is MNHNS and CDR2 is SASEGT. The length of the CDR3 is 12 residues. With 5 bases removed from V and 1 base from J, the gap between germline ends came to 5 bases.

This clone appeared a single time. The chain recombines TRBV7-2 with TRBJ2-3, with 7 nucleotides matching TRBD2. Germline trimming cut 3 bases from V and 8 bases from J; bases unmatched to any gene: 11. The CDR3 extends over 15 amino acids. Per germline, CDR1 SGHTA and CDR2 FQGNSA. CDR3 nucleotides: TGTGCCAGCAGCTTCTCTTTGGCGGGAGAAGGTACGCAGTATTTT. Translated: CASSFSLAGEGTQYF.

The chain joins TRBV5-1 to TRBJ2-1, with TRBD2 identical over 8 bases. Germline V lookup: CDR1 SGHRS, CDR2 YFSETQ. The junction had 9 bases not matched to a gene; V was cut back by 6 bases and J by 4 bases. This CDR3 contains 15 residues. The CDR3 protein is CASTPLQREYNEQFF. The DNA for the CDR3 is TGCGCCAGCACCCCCCTACAGCGGGAGTACAATGAGCAGTTCTTC. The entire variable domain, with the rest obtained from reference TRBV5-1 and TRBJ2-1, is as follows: KAGVTQTPRYLIKTRGQQVTLSCSPISGHRSVSWYQQTPGQGLQFLFEYFSETQRNKGNFPGRFSGRQFSNSRSEMNVSTLELGDSALYLCASTPLQREYNEQFFGPGTRLTVL.

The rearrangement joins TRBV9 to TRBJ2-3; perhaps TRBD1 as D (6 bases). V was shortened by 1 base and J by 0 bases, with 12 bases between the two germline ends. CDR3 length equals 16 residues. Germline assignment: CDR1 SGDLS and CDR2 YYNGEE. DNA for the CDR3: TGTGCCAGCAGCGTACCAACAGGGAATAGCACAGATACGCAGTATTTT. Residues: CASSVPTGNSTDTQYF.

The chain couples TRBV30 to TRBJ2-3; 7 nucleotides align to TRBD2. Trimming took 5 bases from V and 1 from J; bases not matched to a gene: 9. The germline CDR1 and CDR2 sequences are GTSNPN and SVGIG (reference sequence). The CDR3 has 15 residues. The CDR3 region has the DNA TGTGCCTGGGCTTCACTAGCGCCTGGCACAGATACGCAGTATTTT. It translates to CAWASLAPGTDTQYF.

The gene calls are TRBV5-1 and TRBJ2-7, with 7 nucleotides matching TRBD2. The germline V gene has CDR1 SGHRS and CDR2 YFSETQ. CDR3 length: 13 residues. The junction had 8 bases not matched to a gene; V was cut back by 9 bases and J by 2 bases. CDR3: CATLSGTAYEQYF. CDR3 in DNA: TGCGCCACCCTAAGCGGGACCGCCTACGAGCAGTACTTC.

The CDR3 region is CATSKGLAGLNTGELFF. For the CDR3, the DNA is TGTGCCACCAGCAAAGGACTAGCGGGGTTAAACACCGGGGAGCTGTTTTTT. The V gene is TRBV15, the J gene TRBJ2-2; 12 bases fit TRBD2. Unmatched junction bases numbered 5, after V lost 4 bases and J lost 2 bases. Germline lookup yields CDR1 LNHNV and CDR2 YYDKDF (reference sequence). CDR3 length: 17 residues.

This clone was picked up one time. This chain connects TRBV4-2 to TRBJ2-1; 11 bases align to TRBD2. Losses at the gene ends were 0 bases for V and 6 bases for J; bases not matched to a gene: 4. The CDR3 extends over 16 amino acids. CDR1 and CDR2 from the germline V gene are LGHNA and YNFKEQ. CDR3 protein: CASSQEELAGVNEQFF. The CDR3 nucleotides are TGTGCCAGCAGCCAAGAGGAACTAGCGGGGGTCAATGAGCAGTTCTTC.

The CDR3 region has the DNA TGCGCCAGCAGCTTGAACAGGGAATATGGCTACACCTTC. It yields the protein CASSLNREYGYTF. The rearrangement uses TRBV5-1 and TRBJ1-2, with D possibly being TRBD1 (6 bases). The CDR3 contains 13 residues. Germline-derived CDR1 and CDR2 are SGHRS and YFSETQ. V lost 1 base and J lost 5, with 9 bases in between.

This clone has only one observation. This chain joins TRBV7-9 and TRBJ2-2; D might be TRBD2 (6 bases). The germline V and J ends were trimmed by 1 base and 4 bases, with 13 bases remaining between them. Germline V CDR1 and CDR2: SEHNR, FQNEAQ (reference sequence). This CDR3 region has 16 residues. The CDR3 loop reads CASSLVGLPITGELFF. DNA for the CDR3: TGTGCCAGCAGCTTAGTCGGACTACCGATCACCGGGGAGCTGTTTTTT.

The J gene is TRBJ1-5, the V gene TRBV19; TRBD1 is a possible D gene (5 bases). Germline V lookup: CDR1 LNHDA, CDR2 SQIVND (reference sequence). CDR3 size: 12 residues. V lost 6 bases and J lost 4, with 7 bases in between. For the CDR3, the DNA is TGTGCCAGTAGGACAGCTAATCAGCCCCAGCATTTT. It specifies CASRTANQPQHF.

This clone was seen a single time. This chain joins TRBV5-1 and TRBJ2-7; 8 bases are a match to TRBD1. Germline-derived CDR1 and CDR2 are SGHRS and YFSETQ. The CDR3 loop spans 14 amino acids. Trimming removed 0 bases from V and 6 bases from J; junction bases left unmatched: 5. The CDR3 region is CASSLVGTGPEQYF. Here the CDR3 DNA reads TGCGCCAGCAGCTTGGTCGGGACAGGACCCGAGCAGTACTTC.